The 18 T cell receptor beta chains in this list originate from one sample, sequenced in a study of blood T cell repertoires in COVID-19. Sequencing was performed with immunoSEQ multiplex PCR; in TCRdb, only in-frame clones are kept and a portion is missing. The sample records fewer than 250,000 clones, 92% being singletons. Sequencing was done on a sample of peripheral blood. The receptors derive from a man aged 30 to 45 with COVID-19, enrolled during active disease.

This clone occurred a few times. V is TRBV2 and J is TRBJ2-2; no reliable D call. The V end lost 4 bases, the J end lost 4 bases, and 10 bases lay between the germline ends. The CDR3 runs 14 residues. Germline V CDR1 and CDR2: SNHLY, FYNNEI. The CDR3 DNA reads TGTGCCAGCAGTGTCCGGGTCGGCACCGGGGAGCTGTTTTTT. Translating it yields CASSVRVGTGELFF.

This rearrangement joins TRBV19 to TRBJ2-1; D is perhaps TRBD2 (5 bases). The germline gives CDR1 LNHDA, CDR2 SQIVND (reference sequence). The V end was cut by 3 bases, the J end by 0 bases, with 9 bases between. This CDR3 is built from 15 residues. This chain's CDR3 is CASSIRTDSYNEQFF. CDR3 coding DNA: TGTGCCAGTAGTATTCGGACTGACTCCTACAATGAGCAGTTCTTC.

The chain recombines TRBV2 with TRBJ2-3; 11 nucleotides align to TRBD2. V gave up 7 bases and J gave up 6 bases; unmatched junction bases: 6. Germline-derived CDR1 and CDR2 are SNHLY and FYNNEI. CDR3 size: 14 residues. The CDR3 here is CASMIAGGADTQYF. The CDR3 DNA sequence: TGTGCCAGCATGATAGCGGGGGGGGCGGATACGCAGTATTTT.

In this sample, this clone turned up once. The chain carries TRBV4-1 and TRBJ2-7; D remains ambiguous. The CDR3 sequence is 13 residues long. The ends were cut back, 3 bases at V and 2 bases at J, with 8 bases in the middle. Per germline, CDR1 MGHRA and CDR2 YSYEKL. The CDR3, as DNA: TGCGCCAGCAGCCACGAGAGGACCTACGAGCAGTACTTC. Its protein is CASSHERTYEQYF.

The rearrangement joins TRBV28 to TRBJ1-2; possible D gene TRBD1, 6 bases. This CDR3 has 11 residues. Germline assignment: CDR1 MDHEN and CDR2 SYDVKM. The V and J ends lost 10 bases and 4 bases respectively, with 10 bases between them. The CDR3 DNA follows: TGTGCCACCACAGGGCTCTATGGCTACACCTTC. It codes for CATTGLYGYTF.

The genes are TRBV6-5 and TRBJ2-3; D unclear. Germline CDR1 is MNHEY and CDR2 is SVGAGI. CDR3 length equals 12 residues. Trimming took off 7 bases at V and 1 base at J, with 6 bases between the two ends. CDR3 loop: CASNQGTDTQYF. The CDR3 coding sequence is TGTGCCAGCAACCAGGGCACAGATACGCAGTATTTT.

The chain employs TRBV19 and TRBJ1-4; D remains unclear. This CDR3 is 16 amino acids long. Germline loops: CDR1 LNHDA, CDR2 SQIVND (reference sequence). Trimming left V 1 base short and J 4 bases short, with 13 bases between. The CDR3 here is CASSIVYEAGNEKLFF. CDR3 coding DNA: TGTGCCAGTAGTATAGTTTATGAGGCCGGTAATGAAAAACTGTTTTTT.

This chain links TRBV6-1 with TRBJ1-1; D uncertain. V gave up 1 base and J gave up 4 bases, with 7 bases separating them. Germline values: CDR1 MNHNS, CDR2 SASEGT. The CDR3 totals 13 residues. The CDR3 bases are TGTGCCAGCAGTGAAGGGCGGGGCACTGAAGCTTTCTTT. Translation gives CASSEGRGTEAFF.

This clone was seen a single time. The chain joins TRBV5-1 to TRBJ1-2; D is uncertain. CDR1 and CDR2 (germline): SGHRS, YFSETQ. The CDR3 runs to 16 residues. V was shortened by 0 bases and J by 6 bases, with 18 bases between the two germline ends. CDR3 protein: CASSLVWPGLPNGYTF. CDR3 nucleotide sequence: TGCGCCAGCAGCTTGGTCTGGCCAGGTTTACCCAATGGCTACACCTTC. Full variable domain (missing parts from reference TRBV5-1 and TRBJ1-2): KAGVTQTPRYLIKTRGQQVTLSCSPISGHRSVSWYQQTPGQGLQFLFEYFSETQRNKGNFPGRFSGRQFSNSRSEMNVSTLELGDSALYLCASSLVWPGLPNGYTFGSGTRLTVV.

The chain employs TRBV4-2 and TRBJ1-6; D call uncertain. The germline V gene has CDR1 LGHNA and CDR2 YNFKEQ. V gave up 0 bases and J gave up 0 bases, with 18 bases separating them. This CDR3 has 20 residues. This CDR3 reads CASSQEKVKARSSYNSPLHF. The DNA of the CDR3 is TGTGCCAGCAGCCAAGAGAAGGTAAAGGCGAGGAGCTCCTATAATTCACCCCTCCACTTT.

CDR3: CASSQDRASTEAFF. For the CDR3, the DNA is TGTGCCAGCAGCCAGGACAGGGCGAGCACTGAAGCTTTCTTT. The genes are TRBV5-4 and TRBJ1-1; 8 bases agree with TRBD1. Losses at the gene ends were 4 bases for V and 4 bases for J; bases not matched to a gene: 6. The CDR3 is 14 amino acids. CDR1 SGHNT and CDR2 YYREEE come from the germline V gene (reference sequence).

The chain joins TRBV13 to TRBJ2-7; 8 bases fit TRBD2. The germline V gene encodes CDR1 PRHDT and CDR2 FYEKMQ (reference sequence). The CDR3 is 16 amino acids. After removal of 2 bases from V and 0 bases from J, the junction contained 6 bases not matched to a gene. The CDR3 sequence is CASSLSYGGDSYEQYF. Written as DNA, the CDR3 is TGTGCCAGCAGCTTATCTTACGGGGGGGACTCCTACGAGCAGTACTTC.

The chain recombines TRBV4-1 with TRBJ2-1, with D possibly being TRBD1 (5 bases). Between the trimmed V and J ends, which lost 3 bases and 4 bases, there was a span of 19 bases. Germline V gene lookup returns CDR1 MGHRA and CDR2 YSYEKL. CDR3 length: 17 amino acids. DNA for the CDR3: TGCGCCAGCAGCCATCCGGGTAGGGGCTACCCATACAATGAGCAGTTCTTC. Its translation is CASSHPGRGYPYNEQFF.

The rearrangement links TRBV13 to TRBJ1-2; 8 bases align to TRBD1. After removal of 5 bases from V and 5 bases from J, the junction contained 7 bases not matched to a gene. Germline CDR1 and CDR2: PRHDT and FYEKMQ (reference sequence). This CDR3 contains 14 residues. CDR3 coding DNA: TGTGCCAGCAGCAGCCGACAGGGGCGGTATGGCTACACCTTC. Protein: CASSSRQGRYGYTF. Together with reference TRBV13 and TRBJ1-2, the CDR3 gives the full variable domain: AAGVIQSPRHLIKEKRETATLKCYPIPRHDTVYWYQQGPGQDPQFLISFYEKMQSDKGSIPDRFSAQQFSDYHSELNMSSLELGDSALYFCASSSRQGRYGYTFGSGTRLTVV.

DNA for the CDR3: TGTGCCAGTAGTCTGACAGATTATAGCAATCAGCCCCAGCATTTT. Amino acid sequence: CASSLTDYSNQPQHF. The chain recombines TRBV19 with TRBJ1-5; TRBD1 is a possible D gene (5 bases). Trimming cost V 5 bases and J 0 bases, with 11 bases left between them. The CDR3 is 15 amino acids. From germline, CDR1 is LNHDA and CDR2 SQIVND (reference sequence).

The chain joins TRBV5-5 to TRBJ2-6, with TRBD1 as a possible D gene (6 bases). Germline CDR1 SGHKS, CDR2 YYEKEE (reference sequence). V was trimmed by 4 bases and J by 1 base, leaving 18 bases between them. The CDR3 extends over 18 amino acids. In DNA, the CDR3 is TGTGCCAGCAGCGGCCGGTACAGGGCCCTTTCTGGGGCCAACGTCCTGACTTTC. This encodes CASSGRYRALSGANVLTF.

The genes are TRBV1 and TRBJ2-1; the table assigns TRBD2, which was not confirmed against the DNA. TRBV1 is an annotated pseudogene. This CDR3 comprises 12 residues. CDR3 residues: CTSTAERGEQFF. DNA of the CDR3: TGCACCAGCACCGCGGAGCGGGGTGAGCAGTTCTTC.

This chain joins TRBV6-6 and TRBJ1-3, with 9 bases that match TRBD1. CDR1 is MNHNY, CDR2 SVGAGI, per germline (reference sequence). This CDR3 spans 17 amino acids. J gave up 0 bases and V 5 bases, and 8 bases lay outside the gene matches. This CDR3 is CASSHPGQGNSGNTIYF. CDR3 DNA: TGTGCCAGCAGTCATCCGGGACAGGGAAACTCTGGAAACACCATATATTTT.